This TCR beta chain was sequenced in a study of T cell repertoires in cytomegalovirus infection. Whole-study context: As its CMV epitopes, the study selected recently identified HLA-C-restricted and well-studied HLA-B-restricted targets.

V was trimmed by 6 bases and J by 0 bases, leaving 18 bases between them. This CDR3 is 17 amino acids long. Germline V CDR1 and CDR2: SGHNT, YENEEA. TCRdb redid the calling of the reads with MiXCR, one entry per CDR3 protein. The sample has about 51,000 distinct CDR3 sequences; 20% to 25% are singletons. A word on this clonotype: Its antigen is as yet unknown.

Specimen: CD8+ T cells from cultured PBMCs, collected from culture after CMV antigen stimulation. The chain is built from TRBV11-3 and TRBJ2-1; TRBD1 or TRBD2 may be the D gene (5 bases each). This TCR was sampled from a human donor in good health (CMV status not recorded). Some clones in this sample may be carry-over from other donors' samples. The DNA of the CDR3 is TGTGCCAGCAGTCTTTCCCACCCAGGGAGCTCCTACAATGAGCAGTTCTTC. It is translated as CASSLSHPGSSYNEQFF.